This is a list of T cell receptor beta chains from one sample in a study of blood T cell repertoires in COVID-19. Profiling relied on immunoSEQ multiplex PCR, and the TCRdb table lists in-frame clones only, not all of them. This table holds some 60,000 clones, about 81% found once. Sequencing was carried out using peripheral blood. These receptor sequences come from a human donor in a cohort sampled during active COVID-19. The conserved cysteine and the conserved F or W are not part of the CDR3 here. Each record gives: V gene, J gene, CDR3 protein.

>TRBV11-2|TRBJ1-1
ASSLRITAQKAF
>TRBV11-2|TRBJ2-1
ASSGPSGGAGTYNEQF
>TRBV5-1|TRBJ2-1
ASSFGGQRSSYNEQF
>TRBV4-1|TRBJ1-2
ASSQDSGFWGYT
>TRBV10-3|TRBJ1-2
AISGTGGVRYGYT
>TRBV12-3/TRBV12-4|TRBJ1-2
ASNQGTNYGYT
>TRBV2|TRBJ1-5
ASSIRQPQGQPQH
>TRBV5-4|TRBJ1-2
ASSLASGQNYGYT
>TRBV7-9|TRBJ2-2
ASSRGLAPLGTGELF
>TRBV27|TRBJ2-1
ASSIASSYNEQF
>TRBV19|TRBJ2-3
ASSRLAGGPLPDTQY
>TRBV7-2|TRBJ2-3
ASSLRVSGTTDTQY
>TRBV7-8|TRBJ1-2
ASSFSPGNYGYT
>TRBV9|TRBJ1-1
ASSVAIGVWPAF
>TRBV6-1|TRBJ1-2
ASSEFEWGYT
>TRBV7-2|TRBJ2-4
ASSVQTRPKNIQY
>TRBV11-2|TRBJ2-7
ASSLEPSGPEQY
>TRBV10-3|TRBJ1-3
AASRIGRGGNTIY
>TRBV4-2|TRBJ1-4
ASSRRGQANEKLF
>TRBV9|TRBJ2-5
ASSVEVSGGAETQY
>TRBV3-1/TRBV3-2|TRBJ2-3
ASSPDRGGTDTQY
>TRBV3-1/TRBV3-2|TRBJ1-1
ASSQGAGAMNTEAF
>TRBV2|TRBJ2-7
ASNPGSVYEQY
>TRBV2|TRBJ2-5
ASSEGTGQETQY
>TRBV19|TRBJ1-1
ASSSQGMITEAF
>TRBV11-2|TRBJ1-6
ASSFGGHNSPLH
>TRBV7-2|TRBJ2-1
ASSLVAGGYNEQF
>TRBV7-2|TRBJ2-1
ASRTVAGGLYNEQF
>TRBV7-2|TRBJ2-6
ASSPDRGSGANVLT
>TRBV7-9|TRBJ2-3
ASSIPAGLARADTQY
>TRBV7-2|TRBJ2-4
ASSVATTGTELAKNIQY
>TRBV2|TRBJ2-7
ASSDDTVEQY
>TRBV3-1/TRBV3-2|TRBJ1-1
ASSRGNTEAF
>TRBV7-9|TRBJ2-3
ASRRGSGTATDTQY
>TRBV11-3|TRBJ2-5
ASSLDNSGARTQY
>TRBV30|TRBJ1-1
AWSVGQGTTEAF
>TRBV4-1|TRBJ1-2
ASSQARVVNYGYT
>TRBV7-2|TRBJ2-2
ASSPTTNTGELF
>TRBV6-4|TRBJ1-6
ASSDSSASPLH
>TRBV2|TRBJ1-1
ASTTYRGGMNTEAF
>TRBV3-1/TRBV3-2|TRBJ2-7
ASSPSNREQY
>TRBV4-2|TRBJ1-3
ASSQVGAGGVNTIY
>TRBV6-6|TRBJ1-5
ASTLGQWNQPQH
>TRBV30|TRBJ1-2
AWSVGQGAYGYT
>TRBV6-6|TRBJ2-7
ASSYGGGASVEQY
>TRBV2|TRBJ1-6
ASSEAFSRGTNSPLH
>TRBV7-9|TRBJ1-1
AIQGNTEAF
>TRBV4-1|TRBJ1-4
ASSHPDRGRNEKLF
>TRBV4-1|TRBJ1-6
ASSHLTGVNNSPLH
>TRBV18|TRBJ1-3
ASSPRQTSGNTIY
>TRBV4-1|TRBJ2-1
ASSPFRDTNYNEQF
>TRBV18|TRBJ1-3
ASSSKGGLPGNTIY
>TRBV15|TRBJ2-3
ATSRRTGNTDTQY
>TRBV5-1|TRBJ2-5
ASSLAGQGLETQY
>TRBV2|TRBJ2-3
ASIRGQGPWETQY
>TRBV5-5|TRBJ1-6
ASSLLTGSDSPLH
>TRBV7-5|TRBJ2-3
VRSYGLAGEEADTQY
>TRBV28|TRBJ1-1
ASIGRGRRAF
>TRBV7-9|TRBJ1-5
ASSLGSGQVQH